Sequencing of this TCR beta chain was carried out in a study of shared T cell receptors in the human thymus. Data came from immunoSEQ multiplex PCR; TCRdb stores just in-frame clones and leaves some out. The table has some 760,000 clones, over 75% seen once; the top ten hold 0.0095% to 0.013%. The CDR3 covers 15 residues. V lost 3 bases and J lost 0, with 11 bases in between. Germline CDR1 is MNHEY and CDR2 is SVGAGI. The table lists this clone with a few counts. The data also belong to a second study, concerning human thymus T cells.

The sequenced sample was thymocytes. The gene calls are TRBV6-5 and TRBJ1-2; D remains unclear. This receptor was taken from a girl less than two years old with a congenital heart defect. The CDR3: CASSYRPESNYGYTF. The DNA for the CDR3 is TGTGCCAGCAGTTATCGTCCAGAATCTAACTATGGCTACACCTTC.